This T cell receptor (beta chain) was captured by sequencing in a study of regulatory T cells in long-lasting Graves disease (dated by TCRdb to about 2021). In terms of the full investigation: Antithyroid drugs had been taken for less than 3 months by newly diagnosed Graves' disease patients. Persistent Graves' disease patients were compared with newly diagnosed Graves' disease patients by peripheral blood TCR sequencing and RNA sequencing. The study took place in China and was registered as a clinical trial. A total of about 35 samples underwent TCR sequencing, from 13 patients with persistent Graves' disease and 20 or so patients with newly diagnosed Graves' disease. Overall study outcomes, separate from this receptor: Lower TCR Shannon entropy and fewer highly expanded clones were observed in persistent Graves' disease patients than in newly diagnosed patients, which suggested clonal expansion. The authors noted that the small sample size was a limitation that may lower accuracy. Sequencing and analysis were limited to the TCR beta chain. The study examined only peripheral blood because the primary lesion, thyroid tissue, could not be accessed. Persistent patients shared more public clonotypes among themselves (roughly 2,700) than newly diagnosed patients did (approximately 900).

This clonotype was detected ten times or more. No cognate antigen has been identified for it. Base quality data are lacking; no much larger clone is found one base away. Libraries were made using multiplex PCR. TCRdb records Illumina HiSeq 4000 as the sequencer. CDR3 regions were amplified by Arm-PCR with iRepertoire HTBI primers to construct TCR beta libraries. Gel purification was performed on PCR products prior to sequencing. The paper's data handling went like this. A total of 62 TRBV and 14 TRBJ segments were identified across samples and were used for gene usage analysis of CDR3 amino acid clonotypes. COPE and FqMerger were used to merge filtered high-quality paired reads into contigs. BLAST was used to align contigs to IMGT TRBV, TRBD and TRBJ reference genes, and CDR3 was defined according to IMGT. Highly expanded clones were defined as clonotypes with a frequency above 0.1%. Shannon entropy was used to measure repertoire diversity, and the Gini coefficient was used to measure V-J evenness. Clonotypes shared by more than one individual were considered public. TCRdb ran its own pipeline on the public reads, namely fastp trimming at Q25 and MiXCR clone calling, and kept in-frame beta chains. When rows share a CDR3 protein, they turn into one entry using the most common DNA and genes. The V and J calls were determined by TCRdb, not by the authors. For this sample there are around 320,000 distinct CDR3 sequences; 16% appear just once. 25% to 30% of the sample goes to the ten largest clones.

The time point tag for this specimen amounts to: newly diagnosed GD, antithyroid drugs for less than 3 months. RNA was extracted from PBMCs in TRIzol for both TCR sequencing and RNA sequencing. The diagnosis of Graves' disease was made according to American Thyroid Association guidelines. Patients were recruited from an endocrinology department in Xi'an, China. Each patient gave approximately 9.7 milliliters of peripheral blood, collected in an EDTA anticoagulant tube. Ficoll Paque Plus density gradient separation was used to isolate PBMCs, and no further T cell sorting was done. An Agilent 2100 Bioanalyzer and agarose gel were used to check RNA quality, and a NanoDrop 2000 was used to measure RNA concentration. These data also formed part of another study, on T cells in Graves' hyperthyroidism and ophthalmopathy. As the second study states: Graves' hyperthyroidism was defined as stable when no progression to ophthalmopathy occurred over 18 months of follow-up. The hyperthyroidism patients were between 18 and 65 years old and newly diagnosed, with a disease duration of less than 2 months. Any patient with an uncontrolled infection, another autoimmune disease, pregnancy or lactation was excluded. Diagnoses were based on clinical symptoms, serum thyroxine and TRAb, thyroid ultrasound and orbital computed tomography. A first-round RT-PCR of the TCR CDR3 used the HTBI primer set with the Qiagen OneStep RT-PCR kit. Most expanded thyroid clonotypes (frequency above 0.001) were also found in blood, which suggests that blood repertoires may mirror thyroid immune responses. In cross-validation, a model built on a 13 V-J signature told ophthalmopathy apart from stable hyperthyroidism with less than 90% sensitivity and about 81% specificity, and in testing the same model reached 80%/75%. In validation, the model predicted progression to ophthalmopathy a median of roughly 6.5 months before onset, with about 71% sensitivity and 72.22% specificity. A discovery cohort of about a hundred patients, about 40 with Graves' ophthalmopathy and approximately 55 with stable Graves' hyperthyroidism, was used to find distinguishing TCR V-J signatures. Prospective prediction of ophthalmopathy was tested in an independent validation cohort of some 20 hyperthyroidism patients and 17 patients who later progressed to ophthalmopathy. For training and testing, the 100 or so patients in the discovery cohort were randomly divided in a 7:3 ratio. Thyroid tissue and blood T-cell repertoires from about six Graves' hyperthyroidism patients were also compared in the study. Once sampling was done, hyperthyroidism patients were given methimazole at a starting dose of 30 mg daily, whereas ophthalmopathy patients were given high-dose intravenous methylprednisolone. Libraries were constructed in a second round of multiplex PCR, after which size selection and purification were performed. Sequencing of the libraries was done on an Illumina HiSeq2000 using paired-end 100 bp reads. SOAPnuke was used to process the raw data, with reads discarded if the reads contained adapters or uncalled bases, had a mean Phred below 15, or lacked an exact constant-primer or identifier match. COPE v1.2.5 was used to merge the high-quality paired reads, and each unique nucleotide sequence was defined as a clonotype. Clonotypes were aligned to IMGT TRBV, TRBD and TRBJ reference segments using MiTCR v1.1. Analysis was restricted to V-J combinations with a frequency above 0.0001, which covered 99.2% of repertoires. A TCS score was defined as the ratio between F50 (clonal expansion) and ExV (chaos), using BLOSUM62-based TCRdist between CDR3 peptides within each V-J. Welch's t-statistics and random forest reduced approximately 520 V-J features to fewer than 15, which were used in a naive Bayes classifier (R e1071). Sample size was not statistically predetermined, and blinding of investigators to group allocation was not performed. The paper describes TCR Vbeta CDR3 sequencing of about 140 peripheral blood samples, made up of approximately 40 ophthalmopathy patients, approximately 76 hyperthyroidism patients and about 17 progressor patients.

The source was peripheral blood mononuclear cells (PBMCs), collected at new diagnosis, from a patient treated with antithyroid drugs. The origin of this receptor is a man between 40 and 49 years old with Graves disease. Donor details come from another sample of the same person, matched by shared clones.

CDR3 sequence: CASSLVGGGQGAGEQYF. The nucleotides are TGTGCCAGCAGCTTAGTAGGGGGGGGCCAGGGGGCAGGGGAGCAGTACTTC. The sequence is built from TRBV7-2 and TRBJ2-7; the best D guess is TRBD1, with 8 bases matching. V is reduced by 1 base and J by 7 bases, leaving a spacing of 23 bases between them. CDR1 and CDR2 (SGHTA, FQGNSA) derive from the germline V gene. The cysteine opens and the phenylalanine closes a CDR3 of 17 amino acids. Only the CDR3 region is kept as DNA, spanning 51 bases read in frame from base 1.